This T cell receptor beta chain was found in a study of blood T cell repertoires in COVID-19. Study overall: Some COVID-19 samples were acute and others convalescent; all came from the United States, Italy and Spain. PBMCs, B-cell-depleted T cells, or T cells provided the cDNA or gDNA that made up the material.

Trimming took 1 base from V and 6 from J; bases not matched to a gene: 13. CDR3 length equals 18 residues. CDR1 is LGHNA, CDR2 YNFKEQ, per germline. Authors' processing steps: From reference gene primer amplification, estimates of nucleated cell counts were derived. The data were produced by immunoSEQ multiplex PCR, yet TCRdb's version contains in-frame clones alone and is incomplete. That table is the source of V, J and clone size, and D and trimming were worked out from the DNA. The data show a few hundred thousand clones, approximately 91% seen once. The rearrangement joins TRBV4-2 to TRBJ1-5; TRBD1 matches 9 bases. The TCR was taken from a human donor in a cohort sampled during active COVID-19. Sequencing was carried out using peripheral blood. The CDR3 region has the DNA TGTGCCAGCAGCCAAGGGACAACGGGACAGGGAGGTGTTCAGCCCCAGCATTTT. It specifies CASSQGTTGQGGVQPQHF.